Following are 22 T cell receptor beta chains from one sample sequenced in a study of human T cells and chemical hapten exposure. The time point here: patch test 1, 2 weeks after DPC sensitization. The treatment: therapeutic diphenylcyclopropenone sensitization with weekly scalp DPC. TCRdb re-analysed the RACE reads in MiXCR, keeping a single row per CDR3 protein. The sample contains 70,000 to 75,000 distinct CDR3 sequences, approximately 35% of which appear only once. This sample comprised whole blood, obtained in connection with sensitization to the hapten diphenylcyclopropenone (DPC). These receptors all stem from a man aged 35-49 years with alopecia areata. Some clones in this sample may be carry-over from other donors' samples.

The chain combines TRBV28 with TRBJ1-6, with D possibly being TRBD1 (5 bases). V gave up 5 bases and J gave up 3 bases, with 8 bases separating them. The CDR3 is made up of 14 amino acids. The germline V gene has CDR1 MDHEN and CDR2 SYDVKM. The CDR3 nucleotides are TGTGCCAGCAGTCTACAGGTCTATAATTCACCCCTCCACTTT. This sequence encodes CASSLQVYNSPLHF.

The chain links TRBV6-2 or TRBV6-3 to TRBJ2-3; 8 bases align to TRBD2. In germline, CDR1 is MNHEY, CDR2 SVGEGT. V was pared by 4 bases and J by 3 bases, with 12 bases of the junction left unmatched. The CDR3 totals 17 residues. DNA for the CDR3: TGTGCCAGCAGTTCCCGGGGTAGCGGGATTGGGACAGATACGCAGTATTTT. Its protein product is CASSSRGSGIGTDTQYF.

This rearrangement joins TRBV27 to TRBJ1-1, with D hard to call. Germline-derived CDR1 and CDR2 are MNHEY and SMNVEV (reference sequence). V lost 7 bases and J lost 4, with 22 bases in between. This CDR3 has 16 residues. This chain's CDR3 is CASISTPGSPSTEAFF. The CDR3 coding sequence is TGTGCCAGCATCTCGACCCCAGGCTCCCCATCCACTGAAGCTTTCTTT.

This clonotype was picked up a small number of times. The chain couples TRBV13 to TRBJ1-1; D is uncertain. V was pared by 2 bases and J by 0 bases, with 7 bases between. Germline CDR1 reads PRHDT; CDR2 reads FYEKMQ (reference sequence). The CDR3 sequence is 14 residues long. The CDR3 sequence is CASSLTDMNTEAFF. The CDR3 coding sequence is TGTGCCAGCAGCTTAACCGATATGAACACTGAAGCTTTCTTT.

This chain connects TRBV6-5 to TRBJ1-1; 9 bases are shared with TRBD1. This CDR3 contains 16 residues. The trim removed 4 bases at V and 1 base at J, leaving 7 bases unmatched. The V gene's germline CDR1 is MNHEY and CDR2 SVGAGI. The DNA of the CDR3 is TGTGCCAGCAGTTCACGGGGACAGGGCGCGAACACTGAAGCTTTCTTT. It specifies CASSSRGQGANTEAFF.

DNA for the CDR3: TGTGCCAGCAGATTCCAGGGATACACAGATACGCAGTATTTT. This gives the protein CASRFQGYTDTQYF. The chain combines TRBV13 with TRBJ2-3; tentative D call: TRBD1 (5 bases). The germline gives CDR1 PRHDT, CDR2 FYEKMQ (reference sequence). Trimming removed 6 bases from V and 2 bases from J, with 12 bases in between. The CDR3 is 14 residues long.

The chain joins TRBV15 to TRBJ1-2, with a tentative D call TRBD1 (6 bases). This CDR3 is built from 15 residues. Germline assignment: CDR1 LNHNV and CDR2 YYDKDF (reference sequence). Trimming removed 0 bases at V and 4 bases at J, with 12 bases between. CDR3 in DNA: TGTGCCACCAGCAGAGACCTTGACAGGCGCTATGGCTACACCTTC. This gives the protein CATSRDLDRRYGYTF.

The chain recombines TRBV9 with TRBJ2-1, with no clear D. The CDR3 spans 16 residues. V gave up 3 bases and J gave up 1 base, with 14 bases separating them. Germline V CDR1 and CDR2: SGDLS, YYNGEE. The CDR3 protein is CASSARRTNSYNEQFF. In DNA, the CDR3 is TGTGCCAGCAGCGCACGACGGACGAATTCCTACAATGAGCAGTTCTTC. The whole variable domain, remainder taken from reference TRBV9 and TRBJ2-1, is DSGVTQTPKHLITATGQRVTLRCSPRSGDLSVYWYQQSLDQGLQFLIQYYNGEERAKGNILERFSAQQFPDLHSELNLSSLELGDSALYFCASSARRTNSYNEQFFGPGTRLTVL.

The sample holds a few counts of this clonotype. This chain links TRBV6-5 with TRBJ1-1; D perhaps matches TRBD1 (6 bases). Trimming took 9 bases from V and 2 from J, leaving 13 bases between them. The V gene's germline CDR1 is MNHEY and CDR2 SVGAGI. The CDR3 is 13 amino acids. This CDR3 reads CASLQGTNTEAFF. The CDR3 region has the DNA TGTGCCAGTTTACAAGGGACAAACACTGAAGCTTTCTTT.

There are a few counts of this clonotype. The chain employs TRBV7-9 and TRBJ2-7; 7 positions match TRBD1. This CDR3 is built from 12 residues. Losses at the gene ends were 5 bases for V and 3 bases for J; bases not matched to a gene: 1. Germline loops: CDR1 SEHNR, CDR2 FQNEAQ (reference sequence). The DNA for the CDR3 is TGTGCCAGCAGCCGACAGGGCTACGAGCAGTACTTC. Encoded protein: CASSRQGYEQYF.

The chain has TRBV14 and TRBJ1-2, with TRBD1 as a possible D gene (6 bases). Looked up from germline, CDR1 is SGHDN and CDR2 is FVKESK. CDR3 size: 12 residues. Trimming shortened V by 1 base and J by 13 bases, and 13 bases separated the two germline ends. The CDR3 DNA reads as TGTGCCAGCAGCCAAGTTGGGGGGCTGTGCACCTTC. Protein sequence: CASSQVGGLCTF. Filled out from reference TRBV14 and TRBJ1-2, the complete variable domain reads EAGVTQFPSHSVIEKGQTVTLRCDPISGHDNLYWYRRVMGKEIKFLLHFVKESKQDESGMPNNRFLAERTGGTYSTLKVQPAELEDSGVYFCASSQVGGLCTFGSGTRLTVV.

V and J are TRBV7-2 and TRBJ1-5; D remains unclear. The CDR3 is 13 residues long. V was trimmed by 1 base and J by 5 bases, leaving 6 bases between them. Per the germline V gene, CDR1 is SGHTA and CDR2 is FQGNSA. CDR3 region: CASSLDRYQPQHF. The CDR3 nucleotides read TGTGCCAGCAGCTTAGACCGCTATCAGCCCCAGCATTTT. The full variable domain, completed using reference TRBV7-2 and TRBJ1-5, is GAGVSQSPSNKVTEKGKDVELRCDPISGHTALYWYRQSLGQGLEFLIYFQGNSAPDKSGLPSDRFSAERTGGSVSTLTIQRTQQEDSAVYLCASSLDRYQPQHFGDGTRLSIL.

The chain couples TRBV5-5 to TRBJ1-6; D is ambiguous. The CDR3 is 13 residues long. Germline CDR1 and CDR2: SGHKS and YYEKEE (reference sequence). V was clipped by 4 bases and J by 7 bases, with 9 bases between them. The CDR3 sequence: CASSPARNSPLHF. In DNA, the CDR3 is TGTGCCAGCAGCCCGGCACGGAATTCACCCCTCCACTTT.

The chain employs TRBV7-3 and TRBJ2-7; possibly TRBD2 for D (6 bases). CDR3 size: 14 residues. The V end was cut by 5 bases, the J end by 1 base, with 12 bases between. Germline CDR1 and CDR2: SGHTA and FQGTGA. CDR3 loop: CASSPGAGSYEQYF. CDR3 DNA sequence: TGTGCCAGCAGCCCCGGGGCGGGATCCTACGAGCAGTACTTC.

The chain has TRBV30 and TRBJ1-1, with 8 nucleotides matching TRBD1. The germline V gene encodes CDR1 GTSNPN and CDR2 SVGIG (reference sequence). The CDR3 runs to 15 residues. The V gene end was trimmed by 5 bases and the J gene end by 3 bases; junction bases not matched to a gene: 11. The CDR3 reads CAWSHSDRVDTEAFF. In DNA form, the CDR3 reads TGTGCCTGGTCCCATTCGGACAGGGTAGACACTGAAGCTTTCTTT.

The V gene is TRBV6-1, the J gene TRBJ2-3; D may match TRBD1 or TRBD2 (5 bases each). V lost 1 base to trimming and J lost 2 bases, with 13 bases between them. Per germline, CDR1 MNHNS and CDR2 SASEGT. CDR3 length: 16 amino acids. The CDR3 reads CASSEGTREITDTQYF. The CDR3 nucleotides read TGTGCCAGCAGTGAAGGGACCAGGGAGATCACAGATACGCAGTATTTT.

This clonotype has a handful of counts. The chain has TRBV28 and TRBJ1-4; possibly TRBD1 for D (5 bases). Trimming shortened V by 4 bases and J by 3 bases, and 15 bases separated the two germline ends. The CDR3 is made up of 16 amino acids. Germline V gene sequence: CDR1 MDHEN, CDR2 SYDVKM. CDR3 nucleotides: TGTGCCAGCAGTTCCCCACGGGGCGCGGCTAATGAAAAACTGTTTTTT. Its protein is CASSSPRGAANEKLFF.

V is TRBV6-2 or TRBV6-3 and J is TRBJ2-7; D may be TRBD2 (6 bases). From germline, CDR1 is MNHEY and CDR2 SVGEGT. V gave up 5 bases and J gave up 5 bases, with 22 bases separating them. This CDR3 has 16 amino acids. The CDR3, as DNA: TGTGCCAGCAGTCAGAGGGTGGCGGGATCATTACACGAGCAGTACTTC. It specifies CASSQRVAGSLHEQYF.

V and J are TRBV28 and TRBJ2-5, with 7 positions matching TRBD1. Germline trimming cut 4 bases from V and 4 bases from J; bases unmatched to any gene: 6. The CDR3 has 14 amino acids. Looked up from germline, CDR1 is MDHEN and CDR2 is SYDVKM. The CDR3 nucleotides read TGTGCCAGCAGTTCCTACAGGGGCCTAGAGACCCAGTACTTC. Translated: CASSSYRGLETQYF.

J is TRBJ2-5 and V is TRBV28; the match to TRBD1 covers 8 bases. The CDR3 is 16 residues long. Germline V lookup: CDR1 MDHEN, CDR2 SYDVKM. With 4 bases clipped from V and 4 bases from J, the junction kept 11 bases outside the gene matches. CDR3 region: CASSSLGQGRGETQYF. For the CDR3, the DNA is TGTGCCAGCAGTTCACTCGGACAGGGACGGGGAGAGACCCAGTACTTC.

This clonotype appeared a few times. The chain recombines TRBV3-1 with TRBJ2-1, with D possibly TRBD2 on 6 matching bases. The V end lost 0 bases, the J end lost 7 bases, and 13 bases lay between the germline ends. Germline values: CDR1 LGHDT, CDR2 YNNKEL (reference sequence). This CDR3 is built from 15 residues. CDR3 nucleotides: TGTGCCAGCAGCCAAGACGGGAGTAAGGGAAATGAGCAGTTCTTC. This codes for CASSQDGSKGNEQFF.

The chain is built from TRBV7-6 and TRBJ2-3; 8 nucleotides agree with TRBD2. V dropped 2 bases and J dropped 3; count of bases not matched to a gene: 16. Germline CDR1 is SGHVS and CDR2 is FNYEAQ. The CDR3 consists of 19 residues. The CDR3 sequence: CASSLSVGGGSRATDTQYF. The CDR3 DNA is TGTGCCAGCAGCTTAAGCGTTGGCGGGGGGTCCCGAGCGACAGATACGCAGTATTTT. Using reference TRBV7-6 and TRBJ2-3 for the parts outside the CDR3, the full variable domain is GAGVSQSPRYKVTKRGQDVALRCDPISGHVSLYWYRQALGQGPEFLTYFNYEAQQDKSGLPNDRFSAERPEGSISTLTIQRTEQRDSAMYRCASSLSVGGGSRATDTQYFGPGTRLTVL.